Listed here are 28 T cell receptor beta chains from one sample, sequenced in a study of T cell responses to AZD1222 COVID-19 vaccine (TCRdb year 2021). Sample time point, as interpreted from the label and publication: baseline before first vaccination. Libraries came from the immunoSEQ multiplex PCR assay. TCRdb carries this immuneACCESS record with in-frame sequences only. Its versions omit some clonotypes, under half of them owing to an unresolved V gene in the studies checked, with the rest unexplained. The sample contains roughly 120,000 clones, 70% to 90% of them found a single time. The ten largest make up under 20% of the sample. The sample was peripheral blood, taken on day 0 of AZD1222 vaccination. These receptors all stem from an adult in good health.

The rearrangement uses TRBV4-1 and TRBJ2-1; 7 bases align to TRBD2. V trimming: 0 bases; J trimming: 3 bases; junction bases outside the gene matches: 11. CDR1 MGHRA and CDR2 YSYEKL come from the germline V gene. This CDR3 is 18 amino acids long. Written as DNA, the CDR3 is TGCGCCAGCAGCCAAGATATGGGAGGGCTTGGCAACTACAATGAGCAGTTCTTC. Translating gives CASSQDMGGLGNYNEQFF.

CDR3 loop: CASSQDRPSGIYEQYV. The CDR3 coding sequence is TGTGCCAGCAGCCAAGATAGGCCTAGCGGGATCTACGAGCAGTACGTC. The chain carries TRBV14 and TRBJ2-7, with TRBD2 matching over 9 bases. This CDR3 comprises 16 residues. V shed 0 bases, J shed 3 bases, and the junction held 6 bases outside the gene matches. Germline V gene sequence: CDR1 SGHDN, CDR2 FVKESK.

The rearrangement uses TRBV7-2 and TRBJ2-6; possible D gene TRBD1, 5 bases. Germline CDR1 reads SGHTA; CDR2 reads FQGNSA. Deletions cut 5 bases from V and 4 bases from J, with 9 bases between. This CDR3 comprises 14 residues. The CDR3 DNA is TGTGCCAGCAGCCCACAGGTGGGGGCCAACGTCCTGACTTTC. It encodes CASSPQVGANVLTF. Variable domain in full (rest from reference TRBV7-2 and TRBJ2-6): GAGVSQSPSNKVTEKGKDVELRCDPISGHTALYWYRQSLGQGLEFLIYFQGNSAPDKSGLPSDRFSAERTGGSVSTLTIQRTQQEDSAVYLCASSPQVGANVLTFGAGSRLTVL.

This chain connects TRBV7-8 to TRBJ1-1; weak D call: TRBD1 (6 bases). Deletions cut 6 bases from V and 7 bases from J, with 21 bases between. The germline V gene has CDR1 SGHVS and CDR2 FQNEAQ. This CDR3 is built from 15 residues. The CDR3 DNA is TGTGCCAGCAGACAAGACAGGACCCCCGGCCATGAAGCTTTCTTT. Encoded protein: CASRQDRTPGHEAFF.

This clone was counted only a few times. The V call is TRBV19, the J call TRBJ1-5; tentative D call: TRBD1 (5 bases). Germline values: CDR1 LNHDA, CDR2 SQIVND (reference sequence). The ends were cut back, 9 bases at V and 5 bases at J, with 14 bases in the middle. This CDR3 contains 13 residues. The CDR3 region has the DNA TGTGCCAGCAGACTCGGGGCCCATCAGCCCCAGCATTTT. It specifies CASRLGAHQPQHF.

This chain uses TRBV12-3 or TRBV12-4 with TRBJ1-6; D is undetermined. CDR3 size: 12 residues. Trimming took off 4 bases at V and 10 bases at J, with 8 bases between the two ends. The CDR3 is CASSSTGSPLHF. The CDR3 coding sequence is TGTGCCAGCAGTTCGACCGGGTCACCCCTCCACTTT.

The CDR3 is CASSPKRTGGMGYTF. CDR3 in DNA: TGTGCCAGTAGTCCCAAACGAACAGGGGGCATGGGCTACACCTTC. The gene calls are TRBV19 and TRBJ1-2; 9 nucleotides agree with TRBD1. CDR3 length: 15 amino acids. Per germline, CDR1 LNHDA and CDR2 SQIVND (reference sequence). V lost 5 bases and J lost 8; bases outside the gene matches: 12.

V usage is TRBV3-1 (or the pseudogene TRBV3-2) and J usage is TRBJ2-5, with TRBD2 identical over 8 bases. V was clipped by 0 bases and J by 2 bases; unmatched bases: 5. Germline-derived CDR1 and CDR2 are LGHDT and YNNKEL (reference sequence). This CDR3 spans 16 amino acids. The CDR3: CASSQDSGAGQETQYF. The CDR3 coding sequence is TGTGCCAGCAGCCAAGATAGCGGGGCAGGTCAAGAGACCCAGTACTTC.

This clone showed up just a few times. The chain couples TRBV14 to TRBJ1-3; a weak D match, TRBD1 (5 bases). The CDR3 spans 15 residues. V was shortened by 2 bases and J by 1 base, with 9 bases between the two germline ends. Germline assignment: CDR1 SGHDN and CDR2 FVKESK. The CDR3 protein is CASSQHTGSGNTIYF. In nucleotides, the CDR3 is TGTGCCAGCAGCCAACATACAGGATCTGGAAACACCATATATTTT.

The gene calls are TRBV30 and TRBJ1-5; possible D gene TRBD1, 5 bases. The CDR3 covers 13 residues. Germline values: CDR1 GTSNPN, CDR2 SVGIG (reference sequence). Trimming took 2 bases from V and 6 from J, leaving 11 bases between them. CDR3 DNA: TGTGCCTGGAGTCCGGGACTCCCTCAGCCCCAGCATTTT. Translation gives CAWSPGLPQPQHF.

The chain employs TRBV5-1 and TRBJ1-3; D remains unclear. V lost 4 bases, J lost 2 bases, and 7 bases lay in between. Germline loops: CDR1 SGHRS, CDR2 YFSETQ. The CDR3 contains 13 residues. CDR3 amino acids: CASSAATGNTIYF. The CDR3 DNA reads TGCGCCAGCAGCGCCGCAACTGGAAACACCATATATTTT.

The rearrangement links TRBV3-1 (or the pseudogene TRBV3-2) to TRBJ2-1; D unresolved. This CDR3 contains 13 residues. Trimming took 2 bases from V and 8 from J, leaving 10 bases between them. The germline V gene encodes CDR1 LGHDT and CDR2 YNNKEL (reference sequence). Here the CDR3 DNA reads TGTGCCAGCAGCCAATTAGCCCCCTATGAGCAGTTCTTC. Translation: CASSQLAPYEQFF.

V usage is TRBV28 and J usage is TRBJ1-2; no reliable D call. The CDR3 covers 12 residues. The ends were cut back, 6 bases at V and 8 bases at J, with 13 bases in the middle. Germline lookup yields CDR1 MDHEN and CDR2 SYDVKM. The CDR3 DNA is TGTGCCAGCAGCCCCCCCTCCCTGGGCTACACCTTC. It translates to CASSPPSLGYTF.

The chain employs TRBV6-5 and TRBJ2-7, with D hard to call. The germline gives CDR1 MNHEY, CDR2 SVGAGI. The ends were cut back, 8 bases at V and 0 bases at J, with 17 bases in the middle. The CDR3 has 15 residues. In DNA, the CDR3 is TGTGCCAGCTCTGGGTACACCACGAGCTCCTACGAGCAGTACTTC. Translated, it gives CASSGYTTSSYEQYF.

This clone was seen just once. V usage is TRBV28 and J usage is TRBJ2-4, with D hard to call. V was pared by 3 bases and J by 4 bases, with 10 bases between. The CDR3 consists of 14 residues. Germline V lookup: CDR1 MDHEN, CDR2 SYDVKM. The CDR3 DNA follows: TGTGCCAGCAGTTTTGGTACGGTAAAAAACATTCAGTACTTC. Amino acids: CASSFGTVKNIQYF. The full variable domain, in which reference TRBV28 and TRBJ2-4 provide the parts outside the CDR3, is DVKVTQSSRYLVKRTGEKVFLECVQDMDHENMFWYRQDPGLGLRLIYFSYDVKMKEKGDIPEGYSVSREKKERFSLILESASTNQTSMYLCASSFGTVKNIQYFGAGTRLSVL.

The chain combines TRBV4-3 with TRBJ1-2, with D maybe TRBD1 (5 bases). V was shortened by 1 base and J by 7 bases, with 19 bases between the two germline ends. The germline V gene has CDR1 LGHNA and CDR2 YSLEER. The CDR3 spans 16 residues. The CDR3 spells CASSQGLGRAPGGYTF. The CDR3 nucleotides are TGCGCCAGCAGCCAAGGTCTGGGGCGGGCCCCGGGTGGCTACACCTTC.

V gene TRBV5-1 combines with J gene TRBJ1-6; D is ambiguous. The germline gives CDR1 SGHRS, CDR2 YFSETQ. The CDR3 runs 13 residues. Between the trimmed V and J ends, which lost 0 bases and 9 bases, there was a span of 7 bases. For the CDR3, the DNA is TGCGCCAGCAGCTTGGGCAGCCCTTCACCCCTCCACTTT. It translates to CASSLGSPSPLHF.

V usage is TRBV11-3 and J usage is TRBJ1-6; possible D gene TRBD1, 5 bases. The CDR3 runs 16 residues. The germline gives CDR1 SGHNT, CDR2 YENEEA. V lost 4 bases, J lost 9 bases, and 19 bases lay in between. CDR3 sequence reads: CASSSRRDPVGSPLHF. The CDR3 region has the DNA TGTGCCAGCAGCTCCCGACGGGACCCGGTGGGTTCACCCCTCCACTTT.

The V and J genes are TRBV7-9 and TRBJ1-2; the match to TRBD1 covers 8 bases. With 6 bases clipped from V and 1 base from J, the junction kept 7 bases outside the gene matches. The germline gives CDR1 SEHNR, CDR2 FQNEAQ (reference sequence). The CDR3 covers 15 residues. The CDR3 sequence: CASSPRDRRNYGYTF. As DNA, the CDR3 is TGTGCCAGCAGTCCCCGGGACAGGCGTAACTATGGCTACACCTTC. The variable domain in full, completed from reference TRBV7-9 and TRBJ1-2, reads DTGVSQNPRHKITKRGQNVTFRCDPISEHNRLYWYRQTLGQGPEFLTYFQNEAQLEKSRLLSDRFSAERPKGSFSTLEIQRTEQGDSAMYLCASSPRDRRNYGYTFGSGTRLTVV.

The chain combines TRBV27 with TRBJ2-3; possibly TRBD2 for D (5 bases). The length of the CDR3 is 17 residues. Germline V gene sequence: CDR1 MNHEY, CDR2 SMNVEV (reference sequence). V gave up 5 bases and J gave up 1 base, with 19 bases separating them. CDR3 DNA sequence: TGTGCCAGCAGTCCGCTACCCACCCTCGGGGGCACAGATACGCAGTATTTT. Its protein is CASSPLPTLGGTDTQYF.

The rearrangement uses TRBV29-1 and TRBJ1-1, with D unresolved. The CDR3 runs to 12 residues. V was clipped by 3 bases and J by 6 bases, with 11 bases between them. The V gene's germline CDR1 is SQVTM and CDR2 ANQGSEA. DNA for the CDR3: TGCAGCGTTGAGATAGGGCTCCCTGAAGCTTTCTTT. Its translation: CSVEIGLPEAFF. Supplemented by reference TRBV29-1 and TRBJ1-1, the full variable domain reads SAVISQKPSRDICQRGTSLTIQCQVDSQVTMMFWYRQQPGQSLTLIATANQGSEATYESGFVIDKFPISRPNLTFSTLTVSNMSPEDSSIYLCSVEIGLPEAFFGQGTRLTVV.

The chain couples TRBV28 to TRBJ1-1; weak D call: TRBD1 (5 bases). Germline V CDR1 and CDR2: MDHEN, SYDVKM. The germline V and J ends were trimmed by 6 bases and 5 bases, with 19 bases remaining between them. The length of the CDR3 is 15 residues. CDR3 DNA: TGTGCCAGCAGGAGGGGCGGAGGAAGGGGAACTGAAGCTTTCTTT. It codes for CASRRGGGRGTEAFF.

This rearrangement joins TRBV5-4 to TRBJ1-3, with 11 nucleotides matching TRBD1. V shed 4 bases and J 2 bases; nucleotides not matched to a gene: 8. There are 17 residues in the CDR3. CDR1 and CDR2 (germline): SGHNT, YYREEE (reference sequence). In DNA form, the CDR3 reads TGTGCCAGCAGCCCGGTCCCGGGACAGGGGGCTGGAAACACCATATATTTT. It is translated as CASSPVPGQGAGNTIYF. Combining the CDR3 with reference TRBV5-4 and TRBJ1-3 gives the whole variable domain ETGVTQSPTHLIKTRGQQVTLRCSSQSGHNTVSWYQQALGQGPQFIFQYYREEENGRGNFPPRFSGLQFPNYSSELNVNALELDDSALYLCASSPVPGQGAGNTIYFGEGSWLTVV.

CDR3 amino acids: CASSLDPHKGEKLFF. The DNA for the CDR3 is TGTGCCAGCAGCTTAGACCCCCATAAGGGGGAAAAACTGTTTTTT. The J gene is TRBJ1-4, the V gene TRBV11-2, with D perhaps matching TRBD1 (5 bases). CDR3 length equals 15 residues. Germline V gives CDR1 SGHAT, CDR2 FQNNGV. Between the trimmed V and J ends, which lost 0 bases and 8 bases, there was a span of 13 bases.

The chain uses TRBV6-2 or TRBV6-3 and TRBJ2-7; D might be TRBD2 (6 bases). V was trimmed by 6 bases and J by 6 bases, leaving 21 bases between them. The germline V gene has CDR1 MNHEY and CDR2 SVGEGT. The CDR3 is made up of 15 amino acids. Written as DNA, the CDR3 is TGTGCCAGCAGCCCTCGGGACTTCCCTCCCTCCGAGCAGTACTTC. Encoded protein: CASSPRDFPPSEQYF.

The V gene is TRBV6-1, the J gene TRBJ1-2; tentative D call: TRBD1 (5 bases). The V gene lost 2 bases and the J gene lost 5 bases, with 12 bases spanning the gap. This CDR3 has 14 amino acids. CDR1 MNHNS and CDR2 SASEGT come from the germline V gene. Here the CDR3 reads CASSERDFLYGYTF. CDR3 coding DNA: TGTGCCAGCAGTGAACGGGACTTTCTGTATGGCTACACCTTC.

V usage is TRBV3-1 (or the pseudogene TRBV3-2) and J usage is TRBJ1-5; TRBD1 is a possible D gene (5 bases). Germline-derived CDR1 and CDR2 are LGHDT and YNNKEL (reference sequence). This CDR3 is 17 amino acids long. Trimming pared 0 bases from V and 3 bases from J, leaving 15 bases between. As DNA, the CDR3 is TGTGCCAGCAGCCAAGATAGGGGAGGCCGTTCCAATCAGCCCCAGCATTTT. The encoded protein is CASSQDRGGRSNQPQHF.

This chain links TRBV29-1 with TRBJ1-2; TRBD1 agrees at 7 bases. The CDR3 is 12 amino acids. J was trimmed by 1 base and V by 5 bases; bases with no gene match: 1. Germline assignment: CDR1 SQVTM and CDR2 ANQGSEA. CDR3 in amino acids: CSVNRGNYGYTF. Written as DNA, the CDR3 is TGCAGCGTTAACAGGGGTAACTATGGCTACACCTTC.